This T cell receptor (beta chain) was obtained from a study of beta chain features in type 1 diabetes (dated 2018 in TCRdb). A note on the overall study: Patients and healthy donors did not differ in mean age, gender distribution, total cell number or subset yield. Regulatory and stem cell-like memory subsets were isolated from only 8 patients and 8 healthy donors, whereas naive and central memory subsets came from all 28 donors. In the study, TCRB repertoires of sorted circulating CD4+ T cell subsets from recently diagnosed type 1 diabetes patients were compared with those of matched healthy donors. A total of 100 million to 140 million sorted cells were examined across all samples, and the number of cells per subset was strongly correlated with RNA yield. On the study overall, not on this receptor specifically: Because cDNA was sequenced instead of genomic DNA, activated cells with high expression could be over-represented, although the groups did not differ in activation or CD3 levels. Because small numbers of individuals were included in the HLA sub-analyses, any influence of HLA type on TCRB rearrangement was left unresolved. At VDJ recombination sites, patients with type 1 diabetes made fewer insertions and deleted more nucleotides, a pattern implying thymic rearrangement abnormalities. A moderate but significant shortening of TCRB CDR3 length was observed in type 1 diabetes patients in all four CD4+ subsets. Naive, central memory and regulatory TCRB repertoires appeared to be more alike among patients than among healthy donors. PCR may preferentially amplify shorter templates, but because patient and control samples were amplified and corrected together, any resulting skew would affect both groups equally.

Each donor gave one peripheral blood draw, roughly 0.11 L on average, collected into heparinised tubes. Naive, central memory, regulatory and stem cell-like memory CD4+ T cells were sorted on a BD FACSAria II using a panel including CD45RO, CCR7, CD25, CD127, CD95 and CD27. Purity was above 95% for every sorted population. PBMCs were isolated right away by Lymphoprep density gradient centrifugation and were stained directly, without culture. Samples were stained and sorted in pairs, with one healthy donor and one patient per experiment, so that batch effects were minimized. Taken from cysteine to phenylalanine, the CDR3 has 13 residues. The only DNA kept is the CDR3, 39 bases in frame from the first base. A distance of 8 bases separates the germline ends of V and J, which lose 4 bases and 1 base respectively. CDR1 and CDR2, per the germline V gene, are SGHRS and YFSETQ. This clone has more than one count but fewer than ten. The clone's antigen remains unknown. No base quality information exists; no much larger clone differs at one position.

The entire amount of isolated RNA was reverse transcribed using the High Capacity cDNA Reverse Transcription Kit, so the sequenced TCRB transcripts were expressed ones. Naive, central memory and regulatory T cell samples underwent deep immunoSEQ sequencing, averaging around 4 million total reads per sample. After sorted cells were lysed in RLT buffer, RNA was extracted with DNase-treated RNeasy Micro or Mini kits, with the choice depending on cell number. To prevent cross-contamination, every cell subset was processed on its own, while patient and healthy donor samples were processed together. TCRB sequences were amplified from cDNA with the immunoSEQ multiplex PCR, producing 87-bp fragments spanning the CDR3 region. Amplicons were sequenced on the Illumina HiSeq platform. The authors' pipeline ran thus. Synthetic template baselines were used to correct PCR bias computationally, reads within Hamming distance 2 were collapsed, and singletons that could not be merged were discarded. Reads were aligned against IMGT to assign V, D and J genes, CDR3 length and insertions or deletions at six rearrangement sites. Within each subset, clonotype counts were normalized to sorted cell number, after which true diversity and Gini coefficients were computed with the tcR R package. The overlap coefficient, calculated on TCRB nucleotide sequences, was used to quantify repertoire sharing. Out-of-frame TCRB sequences from naive cells were analyzed as a proxy for the pre-selection repertoire. What TCRdb holds here is the immuneACCESS table cut down to in-frame rearrangements. Part of the clones is not present; checked against another copy, under half of the missing clones reflect an unresolved V gene, and the others are unexplained. V and J calls and clone size come straight from that table; D and trimming were deduced from the DNA. This sample holds under 850,000 clones; roughly 13% were observed only once. Approximately 0.021% of the sample lies in the top ten.

The sequence is built from TRBV5-1 and TRBJ1-1; TRBD1 is possibly the D segment (5 matching bases). This clonotype was sampled from a man in his late teens or twenties with type 1 diabetes. The sequenced material came from naive CD4+ T cells from blood. The intended sense of this specimen's cell subset or site label: true naive CD4+ T cells. The sequenced DNA: TGCGCCAGCAGCCAACAGGAGAACACTGAAGCTTTCTTT. This is translated as CASSQQENTEAFF.